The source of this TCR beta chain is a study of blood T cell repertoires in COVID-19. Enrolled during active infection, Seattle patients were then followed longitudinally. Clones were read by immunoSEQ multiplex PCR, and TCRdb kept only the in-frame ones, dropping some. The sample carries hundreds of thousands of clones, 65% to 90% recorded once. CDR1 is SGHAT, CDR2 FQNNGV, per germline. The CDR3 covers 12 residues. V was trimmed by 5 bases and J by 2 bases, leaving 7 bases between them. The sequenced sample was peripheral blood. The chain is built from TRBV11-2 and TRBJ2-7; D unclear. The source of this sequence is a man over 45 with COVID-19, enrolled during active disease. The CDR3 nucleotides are TGTGCCAGCAGCATTAGAGCCTACGAGCAGTACTTC. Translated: CASSIRAYEQYF.